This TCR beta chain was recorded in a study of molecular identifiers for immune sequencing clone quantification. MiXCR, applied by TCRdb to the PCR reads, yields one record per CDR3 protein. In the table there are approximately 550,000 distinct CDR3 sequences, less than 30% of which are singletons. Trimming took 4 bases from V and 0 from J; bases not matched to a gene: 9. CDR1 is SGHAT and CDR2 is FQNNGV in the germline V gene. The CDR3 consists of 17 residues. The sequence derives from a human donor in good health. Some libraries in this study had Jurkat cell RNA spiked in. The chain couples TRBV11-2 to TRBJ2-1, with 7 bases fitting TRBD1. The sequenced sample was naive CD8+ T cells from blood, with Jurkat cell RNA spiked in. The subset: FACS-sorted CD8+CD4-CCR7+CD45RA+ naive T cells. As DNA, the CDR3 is TGTGCCAGCAGCTCACCCCAACAGGGGCTCTCCTACAATGAGCAGTTCTTC. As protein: CASSSPQQGLSYNEQFF.